These T cell receptor beta chains were read from a single sample in a study of cytomegalovirus exposure and HLA in healthy donors. This table comes from immunoSEQ multiplex PCR, and its TCRdb copy is limited to in-frame clones, with some not included. The sample lists 70,000 to 85,000 clones; around 60% were seen once. Specimen: PBMCs. The receptors shown here come from a male donor in good health and CMV-seropositive. CDR3s include the opening cysteine and the closing phenylalanine or tryptophan. D genes are given only for firm matches. Part of the rows lack a size; the others show once, few, many or a class for expanded clones.

D gene: TRBD2; V gene: TRBV4-1; J gene: TRBJ2-7; clone size: NA; CDR3 length: 18; CDR3 DNA: TGCGCCAGCAGCCAAGATAGTTTGACGGGCGGGAGCCCCTACGAGCAGTACTTC; CDR3 protein: CASSQDSLTGGSPYEQYF
D gene: TRBD1; V gene: TRBV19; J gene: TRBJ1-2; clone size: few; CDR3 length: 13; CDR3 DNA: TGTGCCAGTAATGACGACAGGGGGGATGGCTACACCTTC; CDR3 protein: CASNDDRGDGYTF
D gene: NA; V gene: TRBV9; J gene: TRBJ1-1; clone size: NA; CDR3 length: 14; CDR3 DNA: TGTGCCAGCAGCGTAGTCTCGGGAGACACTGAAGCTTTCTTT; CDR3 protein: CASSVVSGDTEAFF
D gene: NA; V gene: TRBV5-1; J gene: TRBJ2-7; clone size: NA; CDR3 length: 12; CDR3 DNA: TGCGCCAGCAGCTATGACACTAGCGAGCAGTACTTC; CDR3 protein: CASSYDTSEQYF
D gene: NA; V gene: TRBV25-1; J gene: TRBJ2-1; clone size: NA; CDR3 length: 18; CDR3 DNA: TGTGCCAGCAGTGAATTCTTAGGAGGGGCGGGCCTTTACAATGAGCAGTTCTTC; CDR3 protein: CASSEFLGGAGLYNEQFF
D gene: TRBD1; V gene: TRBV30; J gene: TRBJ1-5; clone size: NA; CDR3 length: 13; CDR3 DNA: TGTGCGCATTCTTCAGGGGGCAGTCAGCCCCAGCATTTT; CDR3 protein: CAHSSGGSQPQHF
D gene: TRBD1; V gene: TRBV7-3; J gene: TRBJ2-1; clone size: NA; CDR3 length: 14; CDR3 DNA: TGTGCCAGCAGCAAGACAGGGGAATACAATGAGCAGTTCTTC; CDR3 protein: CASSKTGEYNEQFF
D gene: NA; V gene: TRBV28; J gene: TRBJ1-1; clone size: few; CDR3 length: 14; CDR3 DNA: TGTGCCAGCAGTTTGGGTGGGGGGTACACTGAAGCTTTCTTT; CDR3 protein: CASSLGGGYTEAFF
D gene: TRBD2; V gene: TRBV30; J gene: TRBJ2-1; clone size: NA; CDR3 length: 15; CDR3 DNA: TGTGCCTGGAGTGGGCGGCGGGAGGGCCTTGGAGAGCAGTTCTTC; CDR3 protein: CAWSGRREGLGEQFF
D gene: NA; V gene: TRBV4-2; J gene: TRBJ1-1; clone size: NA; CDR3 length: 16; CDR3 DNA: TGTGCCAGCAGCCAGGGTAACAGCCGAGAGAACACTGAAGCTTTCTTT; CDR3 protein: CASSQGNSRENTEAFF
D gene: NA; V gene: TRBV19; J gene: TRBJ2-3; clone size: few; CDR3 length: 12; CDR3 DNA: TGTGCCAGTAGTAAGCGAGTAGATACGCAGTATTTT; CDR3 protein: CASSKRVDTQYF
D gene: NA; V gene: TRBV7-7; J gene: TRBJ2-2; clone size: NA; CDR3 length: 13; CDR3 DNA: TGTGCCAGCAGCGAGAGGGGGACCGGGGAGCTGTTTTTT; CDR3 protein: CASSERGTGELFF
D gene: TRBD1; V gene: TRBV27; J gene: TRBJ2-5; clone size: few; CDR3 length: 16; CDR3 DNA: TGTGCCAGCAGTTTAGGTACAGGGGTGCAAGAAGAGACCCAGTACTTC; CDR3 protein: CASSLGTGVQEETQYF
D gene: TRBD2; V gene: TRBV14; J gene: TRBJ2-7; clone size: NA; CDR3 length: 15; CDR3 DNA: TGTGCCAGCAGCCACGGGACTAGCGGGATGCGCGAGCAGTACTTC; CDR3 protein: CASSHGTSGMREQYF
D gene: TRBD1; V gene: TRBV5-5; J gene: TRBJ2-5; clone size: NA; CDR3 length: 16; CDR3 DNA: TGTGCCAGCAGCTTGGTCGGGACAGCGAAACAAGAGACCCAGTACTTC; CDR3 protein: CASSLVGTAKQETQYF
D gene: TRBD1; V gene: TRBV5-6; J gene: TRBJ2-2; clone size: NA; CDR3 length: 15; CDR3 DNA: TGTGCCAGCAGTCCTCTGGGACAGGGGGCCGGGGAGCTGTTTTTT; CDR3 protein: CASSPLGQGAGELFF
D gene: NA; V gene: TRBV30; J gene: TRBJ1-5; clone size: NA; CDR3 length: 13; CDR3 DNA: TGTGCCTGGAGCCCAGGTAGCAATCAGCCCCAGCATTTT; CDR3 protein: CAWSPGSNQPQHF
D gene: TRBD2; V gene: TRBV7-2; J gene: TRBJ2-7; clone size: NA; CDR3 length: 15; CDR3 DNA: TGTGCCAGCAGCTCCATGACTAGCGGGACCTACGAGCAGTACTTC; CDR3 protein: CASSSMTSGTYEQYF
D gene: NA; V gene: TRBV7-2; J gene: TRBJ2-2; clone size: few; CDR3 length: 13; CDR3 DNA: TGTGCCAGCAGCGCGGGGGCTCCTCGCGGGCTGTTTTTT; CDR3 protein: CASSAGAPRGLFF
D gene: TRBD2; V gene: TRBV7-9; J gene: TRBJ2-1; clone size: NA; CDR3 length: 19; CDR3 DNA: TGTGCCAGCAGCTTAGCAGAAGGTTTAGCCAGCGGGGTCCACAATGAGCAGTTCTTC; CDR3 protein: CASSLAEGLASGVHNEQFF
D gene: NA; V gene: TRBV18; J gene: TRBJ2-7; clone size: NA; CDR3 length: 15; CDR3 DNA: TGTGCCAGCTCACCAGAGGCCCCTCGGGACTACGAGCAGTACTTC; CDR3 protein: CASSPEAPRDYEQYF
D gene: TRBD1; V gene: TRBV28; J gene: TRBJ2-1; clone size: NA; CDR3 length: 13; CDR3 DNA: TGTGCCAGCAGCCCTACAGGGGATGATGAGCAGTTCTTC; CDR3 protein: CASSPTGDDEQFF
D gene: TRBD1; V gene: TRBV30; J gene: TRBJ1-1; clone size: few; CDR3 length: 14; CDR3 DNA: TGTGCCTGGAGACCTGGGACAGTGAACACTGAAGCTTTCTTT; CDR3 protein: CAWRPGTVNTEAFF
D gene: NA; V gene: TRBV28; J gene: TRBJ2-3; clone size: NA; CDR3 length: 13; CDR3 DNA: TGTGCCAGCAATTCGGAGGCCCCAGATACGCAGTATTTT; CDR3 protein: CASNSEAPDTQYF
D gene: NA; V gene: TRBV11-2; J gene: TRBJ2-3; clone size: NA; CDR3 length: 11; CDR3 DNA: TGTGCCAGCAGCCGGACAGATACGCAGTATTTT; CDR3 protein: CASSRTDTQYF
D gene: TRBD1; V gene: TRBV7-6; J gene: TRBJ2-5; clone size: NA; CDR3 length: 14; CDR3 DNA: TGTGCCAGCAGCGCTGGACAGGGCCAAGAGACCCAGTACTTC; CDR3 protein: CASSAGQGQETQYF
D gene: NA; V gene: TRBV28; J gene: TRBJ1-2; clone size: NA; CDR3 length: 13; CDR3 DNA: TGTGCCAGCACCTTGGGAGGAGTCTATGGCTACACCTTC; CDR3 protein: CASTLGGVYGYTF
D gene: NA; V gene: TRBV27; J gene: TRBJ1-5; clone size: NA; CDR3 length: 18; CDR3 DNA: TGTGCCAGCAGTTTATCCTCACCCGCGGGGGCGGTATTGCAGCCCCAGCATTTT; CDR3 protein: CASSLSSPAGAVLQPQHF
D gene: NA; V gene: TRBV19; J gene: TRBJ2-2; clone size: NA; CDR3 length: 15; CDR3 DNA: TGTGCCAGTACCAAACAGGGCCTGAACACCGGGGAGCTGTTTTTT; CDR3 protein: CASTKQGLNTGELFF
D gene: NA; V gene: TRBV29-1; J gene: TRBJ1-1; clone size: NA; CDR3 length: 9; CDR3 DNA: TGCAGCGTTGACCAGGGGCCTCTCTTT; CDR3 protein: CSVDQGPLF
D gene: NA; V gene: TRBV5-1; J gene: TRBJ2-7; clone size: NA; CDR3 length: 13; CDR3 DNA: TGCGCCAGCAGCTTGGCCGTGGGGGGCGAGCAGTACTTC; CDR3 protein: CASSLAVGGEQYF
D gene: NA; V gene: TRBV28; J gene: TRBJ1-5; clone size: NA; CDR3 length: 14; CDR3 DNA: TGTGCCAGCAGTCGACTCGAGCGTCCTCAGCCCCAGCATTTT; CDR3 protein: CASSRLERPQPQHF
D gene: TRBD1; V gene: TRBV19; J gene: TRBJ1-1; clone size: few; CDR3 length: 12; CDR3 DNA: TGTGCCAGTTCGCACAGGGGCACTGAAGCTTTCTTT; CDR3 protein: CASSHRGTEAFF
D gene: NA; V gene: TRBV30; J gene: TRBJ2-7; clone size: NA; CDR3 length: 16; CDR3 DNA: TGTGCCTGGAACCGACTGGGAGGAGGCGGGACCTACGAGCAGTACTTC; CDR3 protein: CAWNRLGGGGTYEQYF
D gene: TRBD2; V gene: TRBV6-5; J gene: TRBJ2-1; clone size: NA; CDR3 length: 14; CDR3 DNA: TGTGCCAGCAGTTACGCGGGGGGGCCCAATGAGCAGTTCTTC; CDR3 protein: CASSYAGGPNEQFF